These T cell receptor beta chains were read from a single sample in a study of T cell responses to AZD1222 COVID-19 vaccine. TCRdb's copy holds only in-frame clones and misses some; the assay was immunoSEQ multiplex PCR. The sample shows 140,000 to 150,000 clones, nearly 90% of them seen only once. Sequencing was performed on peripheral blood, taken 28 days after the second dose of the MenACWY control vaccine. All receptors come from an adult who received the MenACWY meningococcal vaccine as a control. Each CDR3 is given with its conserved first and last residue. The D gene is left open where the match is weak. Expanded clones get a size class; other rows say once, few or many, or leave the size out.

>NA|TRBJ2-1|TRBV6-2/TRBV6-3|NA|12
TGTGCCAGCAGTGCCTTAGGTCGGCCGCAGTTCTTC
CASSALGRPQFF
>TRBD1|TRBJ2-5|TRBV24-1|NA|15
TGTGCCACCAGTGAACGGACAGGGATTAAAGAGACCCAGTACTTC
CATSERTGIKETQYF
>TRBD1|TRBJ2-6|TRBV19|NA|18
TGTGCCAGTATCCGGGACAGGTGGGCAAGCTCTGGGGCCAACGTCCTGACTTTC
CASIRDRWASSGANVLTF
>NA|TRBJ1-2|TRBV6-5|NA|13
TGTGCCAGCAGTTACTCCCAGTTCTATGGCTACACCTTC
CASSYSQFYGYTF
>NA|TRBJ1-2|TRBV7-2|NA|13
TGTGCCAGCGTCGGGGGAGCGTTCTATGGCTACACCTTC
CASVGGAFYGYTF
>TRBD1|TRBJ1-2|TRBV4-1|NA|17
TGCGCCAGCAGCCGGGATGGGGCAGGGGGGACTAGCTATGGCTACACCTTC
CASSRDGAGGTSYGYTF
>NA|TRBJ1-2|TRBV21-1|NA|13
TGTGCCAGCAGCAAGGACGGAAACTATGGCTACACCTTC
CASSKDGNYGYTF
>NA|TRBJ2-5|TRBV18|NA|13
TGTGCCAGCTCACCACCGGCGGAGGAGACCCAGTACTTC
CASSPPAEETQYF
>NA|TRBJ1-3|TRBV7-2|NA|15
TGTGCCAGCAGCTCGAATGCGGCGGGGTACAACACCATATATTTT
CASSSNAAGYNTIYF
>NA|TRBJ2-7|TRBV29-1|NA|11
TGCAGCGTCGCTCGACAATACGAGCAGTACTTC
CSVARQYEQYF
>TRBD1|TRBJ1-2|TRBV4-3|NA|15
TGCGCCAGCAGCCAAGATAGAAGGACAGGGAACGGCTACACCTTC
CASSQDRRTGNGYTF
>TRBD2|TRBJ2-5|TRBV5-8|NA|16
TGTGCCAGCAGCTTGGGACTAGCGGGAGGGCAAGAGACCCAGTACTTC
CASSLGLAGGQETQYF
>NA|TRBJ1-1|TRBV6-5|NA|13
TGTGCCAGCAGTCCTACTCCCTCGAGTGAAGCTTTCTTT
CASSPTPSSEAFF
>NA|TRBJ1-5|TRBV6-5|NA|13
TGTGCCAGCAGGGAGACAAGCGATCAGCCCCAGCATTTT
CASRETSDQPQHF
>NA|TRBJ1-5|TRBV19|NA|13
TGTGCCAGTAGTGTTGGGGGAGGTCAGCCCCAGCATTTT
CASSVGGGQPQHF
>NA|TRBJ2-5|TRBV7-8|once|12
TGTGCCAGCAGCCCCCATCCTGGGGCCCAGTACTTC
CASSPHPGAQYF
>TRBD1|TRBJ2-5|TRBV9|once|15
TGTGCCAGCAGCGCTCGCCCCGGGACAGAGGGGACCCAGTACTTC
CASSARPGTEGTQYF
>NA|TRBJ1-3|TRBV5-6|once|16
TGTGCCAGCAGCGGGGTGGAGGAATTAACTGGAAACACCATATATTTT
CASSGVEELTGNTIYF
>NA|TRBJ1-6|TRBV6-1|NA|17
TGTGCCAGCAGTGAAGTTCACAAAAGCTCCTATAATTCACCCCTCCACTTT
CASSEVHKSSYNSPLHF
>TRBD2|TRBJ2-3|TRBV7-8|NA|17
TGTGCCAGCAGCTTACTAGCGGGGGGCCACGGCACAGATACGCAGTATTTT
CASSLLAGGHGTDTQYF
>NA|TRBJ2-5|TRBV7-9|NA|14
TGTGCCAGCAGCACCCGATTAGGTACGGAGACCCAGTACTTC
CASSTRLGTETQYF
>NA|TRBJ2-7|TRBV6-2/TRBV6-3|NA|14
TGTGCCAGCAGTTACGCTAGACCGGTCCTCGAGCAGTACTTC
CASSYARPVLEQYF
>NA|TRBJ2-3|TRBV7-8|NA|14
TGTGCCAGCAGCCAGCGGGCGGGGAAAGATACGCAGTATTTT
CASSQRAGKDTQYF
>NA|TRBJ1-2|TRBV19|NA|14
TGTGCCAGTAGTATAGGAGGGACTCTGGCTGGCTACACCTTC
CASSIGGTLAGYTF
>NA|TRBJ1-6|TRBV2|NA|17
TGTGCCAGCAGTGGGGTCGGGAGGACTTACTATAATTCACCCCTCCACTTT
CASSGVGRTYYNSPLHF
>TRBD2|TRBJ2-7|TRBV9|NA|17
TGTGCCAGCAGCCCTATTGCGGTGGTAGCGGGAGGAGGCGAGCAGTACTTC
CASSPIAVVAGGGEQYF
>NA|TRBJ1-1|TRBV10-3|NA|13
TGTGCCATCAGAGGGGGTTGGAACACTGAAGCTTTCTTT
CAIRGGWNTEAFF
>NA|TRBJ1-6|TRBV2|NA|16
TGTGCCAGCAGTGAAGATAGGAGCTCCTATAATTCACCCCTCCACTTT
CASSEDRSSYNSPLHF
>NA|TRBJ2-3|TRBV7-3|NA|16
TGTGCCAGCAGCTTAACCGGCGGGGCCCACCCGGATACGCAGTATTTT
CASSLTGGAHPDTQYF
>TRBD2|TRBJ2-1|TRBV7-9|NA|15
TGTGCCAGCAGCTTAGGGCTAGCGGAAGGGGATGAGCAGTTCTTC
CASSLGLAEGDEQFF
>TRBD1|TRBJ1-5|TRBV3-1/TRBV3-2|NA|14
TGTGCCAGCAGCCTGGGACAGGGGCCTCAGCCCCAGCATTTT
CASSLGQGPQPQHF
>NA|TRBJ1-3|TRBV30|NA|14
TGTGCCTGTGCACCGGGCCACTCTGGAAACACCATATATTTT
CACAPGHSGNTIYF
>TRBD2|TRBJ2-5|TRBV28|NA|17
TGTGCCAGCAGTCCGGGACTAGCGGGAGGCATCCAAGAGACCCAGTACTTC
CASSPGLAGGIQETQYF
>NA|TRBJ2-7|TRBV7-2|NA|13
TGTGCCAGCAGCTTAGGACAGGTGGGGGAGCAGTACTTC
CASSLGQVGEQYF
>NA|TRBJ1-2|TRBV30|NA|13
TGTGCCTGGAGTGTACTTCTTAGTGGCGGCTACACCTTC
CAWSVLLSGGYTF
>NA|TRBJ1-1|TRBV4-1|NA|14
TGCGCCAGCAGCCAAGAAGGACAGAACACTGAAGCTTTCTTT
CASSQEGQNTEAFF
>TRBD1|TRBJ1-2|TRBV6-2/TRBV6-3|NA|15
TGTGCCAGCAGTTACTCTGGCAGGGGGGACTATGGCTACACCTTC
CASSYSGRGDYGYTF
>TRBD1|TRBJ2-5|TRBV11-3|NA|14
TGTGCCAGCAGCAAACAGGGGTACCAAGAGACCCAGTACTTC
CASSKQGYQETQYF
>TRBD1|TRBJ1-1|TRBV2|once|11
TGTGCCAGCAGCCAGGGGGCGGGAGCTTTCTTT
CASSQGAGAFF
>TRBD1|TRBJ2-1|TRBV6-5|NA|13
TGTGCCAGCAGTTGGGACAGCATGAGAGCGCAGTTCTTC
CASSWDSMRAQFF
>TRBD1|TRBJ1-5|TRBV19|NA|16
TGTGCCAGTCGCCCACGGGGACAGGGGGCGAATCAGCCCCAGCATTTT
CASRPRGQGANQPQHF
>NA|TRBJ2-7|TRBV29-1|NA|13
TGCAGCGCGCAGGGGTCATCCTACTACGAGCAGTACTTC
CSAQGSSYYEQYF
>NA|TRBJ1-1|TRBV27|NA|16
TGTGCCAGCAGTCTAAAAACAGGGATAGGAAACACTGAAGCTTTCTTT
CASSLKTGIGNTEAFF